These T cell receptor beta chains were read from a single sample in a study of blood T cell repertoires in COVID-19. Libraries were prepared by immunoSEQ multiplex PCR; TCRdb keeps only in-frame clonotypes and omits some of them. Of a few hundred thousand clones in the sample, approximately 84% were seen once. The sample comprised PBMCs or T cells enriched from blood (not recorded which). These TCRs come from a woman under 30 who had recovered from COVID-19. CDR3s include the opening cysteine and the closing phenylalanine or tryptophan. D genes are given only for firm matches. Not all rows give a size; the values are once, few, many and, for expanded clones, a class.

size | J | V | D | CDR3 | DNA
. | TRBJ2-5 | TRBV5-3 | . | CARSWAPETQYF | TGTGCCAGAAGCTGGGCCCCGGAGACCCAGTACTTC
few | TRBJ2-1 | TRBV7-9 | TRBD2 | CASSRIAGVDSEQFF | TGTGCCAGCAGCAGAATAGCGGGAGTAGATAGTGAGCAGTTCTTC
. | TRBJ2-7 | TRBV7-2 | TRBD2 | CASSLDGRGPSPYEQYF | TGTGCCAGCAGCTTAGATGGGAGGGGCCCTTCCCCCTACGAGCAGTACTTC
. | TRBJ2-5 | TRBV7-2 | TRBD2 | CASSLGIAGVETQYF | TGTGCCAGCAGCTTAGGGATCGCGGGGGTAGAGACCCAGTACTTC
. | TRBJ1-2 | TRBV24-1 | TRBD1 | CATSDATGSAYGYTF | TGTGCCACCAGTGATGCGACAGGGTCAGCCTATGGCTACACCTTC
. | TRBJ1-6 | TRBV10-3 | TRBD1 | CAIRPTGQGGSSYNSPLHF | TGTGCCATCAGGCCTACCGGACAGGGGGGGAGCTCCTATAATTCACCCCTCCACTTT
. | TRBJ1-2 | TRBV4-1 | . | CASSPGANYGYTF | TGCGCCAGCAGCCCAGGGGCTAACTATGGCTACACCTTC
. | TRBJ2-1 | TRBV18 | TRBD2 | CASSPFDSGGAVVSYNEQFF | TGTGCCAGCTCACCATTTGATAGCGGGGGGGCCGTAGTATCCTACAATGAGCAGTTCTTC
. | TRBJ2-1 | TRBV21-1 | . | CASSKVRGLAVSSQFF | TGTGCCAGCAGCAAAGTTAGAGGACTAGCGGTTTCGTCGCAGTTCTTC
. | TRBJ1-2 | TRBV7-9 | . | CASSLLSGYGYTF | TGTGCCAGCAGCTTACTCTCAGGATATGGCTACACCTTC
. | TRBJ2-2 | TRBV7-9 | TRBD1 | CASSRRQGRDGELFF | TGTGCCAGCAGCCGACGACAGGGGAGAGACGGGGAGCTGTTTTTT
. | TRBJ2-4 | TRBV5-1 | TRBD2 | CASSSGLADQLAKNIQYF | TGCGCCAGCAGCTCGGGACTAGCGGACCAACTAGCCAAAAACATTCAGTACTTC
. | TRBJ2-6 | TRBV18 | . | CASSLTASGANVLTF | TGTGCCAGCTCACTGACAGCCTCTGGGGCCAACGTCCTGACTTTC
. | TRBJ1-1 | TRBV19 | . | CASSIGQGGATEAFF | TGTGCCAGTAGTATAGGTCAAGGAGGGGCCACTGAAGCTTTCTTT
. | TRBJ2-1 | TRBV7-9 | TRBD2 | CASSLAGTSEGLQFF | TGTGCCAGCAGCTTAGCCGGGACTAGCGAGGGACTTCAGTTCTTC
. | TRBJ1-5 | TRBV18 | TRBD1 | CASSPRQGDQPQHF | TGTGCCAGCTCACCCCGACAGGGGGATCAGCCCCAGCATTTT
. | TRBJ1-4 | TRBV12-3/TRBV12-4 | . | CASSFTADEKLFF | TGTGCCAGCAGCTTTACCGCAGATGAAAAACTGTTTTTT